Listed below are T cell receptor beta chains from one sample, sequenced in a study of cytomegalovirus exposure and HLA in healthy donors. Libraries were prepared by immunoSEQ multiplex PCR; TCRdb keeps only in-frame clonotypes and omits some of them. This sample lists 55,000 to 65,000 clones; its ten largest clones have around 3.6%. Sequences were obtained from PBMCs. Receptors originate from a woman younger than 30 in good health and CMV-seronegative. CDR3s include the opening cysteine and the closing phenylalanine or tryptophan. Each record gives: D gene, V gene, J gene, CDR3 DNA, CDR3 protein. A D gene is named only where the DNA matches it firmly.

d_gene: .; v_gene: TRBV6-1; j_gene: TRBJ1-2; CDR3nt: TGTGCCAGCAATCAGGGTTTTTCGAACTATGGCTACACCTTC; CDR3aa: CASNQGFSNYGYTF
d_gene: TRBD2; v_gene: TRBV19; j_gene: TRBJ2-7; CDR3nt: TGTGCCAGTAGTATACCCAGCGGGAGAAGCGACGAGCAGTACTTC; CDR3aa: CASSIPSGRSDEQYF
d_gene: .; v_gene: TRBV5-1; j_gene: TRBJ1-2; CDR3nt: TGCGCCAGCAGCCTTGGGAGTGGGAATGGCTACACCTTC; CDR3aa: CASSLGSGNGYTF
d_gene: TRBD2; v_gene: TRBV7-6; j_gene: TRBJ2-7; CDR3nt: TGTGCCAGCTCTAGCGGGGCCTTTGGCGAGCAGTACTTC; CDR3aa: CASSSGAFGEQYF
d_gene: .; v_gene: TRBV29-1; j_gene: TRBJ2-2; CDR3nt: TGCAGCGTTGAGCAGGGGACCACCGGGGAGCTGTTTTTT; CDR3aa: CSVEQGTTGELFF
d_gene: .; v_gene: TRBV25-1; j_gene: TRBJ1-4; CDR3nt: TGTGCCAGCAGTGAATTTCGTGGGCAGGGTGGTGAAAAACTGTTTTTT; CDR3aa: CASSEFRGQGGEKLFF
d_gene: .; v_gene: TRBV5-6; j_gene: TRBJ1-5; CDR3nt: TGTGCCAGCAGTAACTTCGGCGGGCGCGGGACCAATCAGCCCCAGCATTTT; CDR3aa: CASSNFGGRGTNQPQHF
d_gene: TRBD1; v_gene: TRBV29-1; j_gene: TRBJ1-1; CDR3nt: TGCAGCGCCCGGACAGGGGAGTACACTGAAGCTTTCTTT; CDR3aa: CSARTGEYTEAFF
d_gene: .; v_gene: TRBV6-5; j_gene: TRBJ1-5; CDR3nt: TGTGCCAGCAGTTACAACCGGGTGGGTCAGCCCCAGCATTTT; CDR3aa: CASSYNRVGQPQHF
d_gene: TRBD1; v_gene: TRBV4-2; j_gene: TRBJ2-7; CDR3nt: TGTGCCAGCAGCCAAGATGACAGGGCGGATCCGTCCTACGAGCAGTACTTC; CDR3aa: CASSQDDRADPSYEQYF
d_gene: .; v_gene: TRBV6-5; j_gene: TRBJ2-5; CDR3nt: TGTGCCAGCAGTTACGGACTACCTGGCGTAGGGGCCCAGTACTTC; CDR3aa: CASSYGLPGVGAQYF
d_gene: TRBD1; v_gene: TRBV30; j_gene: TRBJ1-1; CDR3nt: TGTGCCTGGAGACCCCTGGGGACAGGGAGTGAGAGAGACACTGAAGCTTTCTTT; CDR3aa: CAWRPLGTGSERDTEAFF
d_gene: .; v_gene: TRBV19; j_gene: TRBJ1-5; CDR3nt: TGTGCCAGTAGTATAGATACAGGACGCAATCAGCCCCAGCATTTT; CDR3aa: CASSIDTGRNQPQHF
d_gene: .; v_gene: TRBV28; j_gene: TRBJ1-5; CDR3nt: TGTGCCAGCAGTTTAGGTTCGGGGTTGGGCAATCAGCCCCAGCATTTT; CDR3aa: CASSLGSGLGNQPQHF
d_gene: .; v_gene: TRBV30; j_gene: TRBJ2-7; CDR3nt: TGTGCCTGGAGTGAACAGCCCTACGAGCAGTACTTC; CDR3aa: CAWSEQPYEQYF
d_gene: TRBD2; v_gene: TRBV5-1; j_gene: TRBJ2-5; CDR3nt: TGCGCCAGCAGCTTTCCTAGCGGATCCCAAGAGACCCAGTACTTC; CDR3aa: CASSFPSGSQETQYF
d_gene: TRBD2; v_gene: TRBV5-1; j_gene: TRBJ2-5; CDR3nt: TGCGCCAGCAGCACGACGACTAGCGGGGACCAAGAGACCCAGTACTTC; CDR3aa: CASSTTTSGDQETQYF
d_gene: TRBD2; v_gene: TRBV5-6; j_gene: TRBJ2-1; CDR3nt: TGTGCCAGCAGCTCAGGGTATGGGGGACTAGCGGGCAATGAGCAGTTCTTC; CDR3aa: CASSSGYGGLAGNEQFF
d_gene: TRBD2; v_gene: TRBV27; j_gene: TRBJ2-7; CDR3nt: TGTGCCAGCAGTTTATCTAGCGGGACCTACGAGCAGTACTTC; CDR3aa: CASSLSSGTYEQYF
d_gene: .; v_gene: TRBV7-6; j_gene: TRBJ2-3; CDR3nt: TGTGCCAGCAGCTTAAGCTTTCGAGGTACAAAGGATACGCAGTATTTT; CDR3aa: CASSLSFRGTKDTQYF
d_gene: .; v_gene: TRBV5-1; j_gene: TRBJ2-3; CDR3nt: TGCGCCAGCAGCCTTGGGAGGGGGGGCGGCACAGATACGCAGTATTTT; CDR3aa: CASSLGRGGGTDTQYF
d_gene: .; v_gene: TRBV15; j_gene: TRBJ2-7; CDR3nt: TGTGCCACCAGCAGAGATCCCACGGGGTCGGACGAGCAGTACTTC; CDR3aa: CATSRDPTGSDEQYF
d_gene: .; v_gene: TRBV9; j_gene: TRBJ1-1; CDR3nt: TGTGCCAGCAGCCACTCCGGGGATAAGAACACTGAAGCTTTCTTT; CDR3aa: CASSHSGDKNTEAFF
d_gene: .; v_gene: TRBV5-1; j_gene: TRBJ2-1; CDR3nt: TGCGCCAGCAGCTTGGATCCGACAAACAATGAGCAGTTCTTC; CDR3aa: CASSLDPTNNEQFF
d_gene: .; v_gene: TRBV29-1; j_gene: TRBJ1-5; CDR3nt: TGCAGCGCTAGGACAGACAATCAGCCCCAGCATTTT; CDR3aa: CSARTDNQPQHF
d_gene: TRBD2; v_gene: TRBV5-4; j_gene: TRBJ2-7; CDR3nt: TGTGCCAGCAGCTGGGCCGGACTAGCGGAGCCCTACGAGCAGTACTTC; CDR3aa: CASSWAGLAEPYEQYF
d_gene: .; v_gene: TRBV2; j_gene: TRBJ1-5; CDR3nt: TGTGCCAGCAGTGAAGTGACAGACAATCAGCCCCAGCATTTT; CDR3aa: CASSEVTDNQPQHF
d_gene: TRBD1; v_gene: TRBV27; j_gene: TRBJ1-2; CDR3nt: TGTGCCAGCAGCTCATGGACAGGAAACTATGGCTACACCTTC; CDR3aa: CASSSWTGNYGYTF
d_gene: TRBD2; v_gene: TRBV5-1; j_gene: TRBJ2-3; CDR3nt: TGCGCCAGCAGCTTAAGAGGGAGGGCCGGTCCAGATACGCAGTATTTT; CDR3aa: CASSLRGRAGPDTQYF
d_gene: TRBD1; v_gene: TRBV19; j_gene: TRBJ1-2; CDR3nt: TGTGCCAGTGGAACAGGGGTGCATGGCTACACCTTC; CDR3aa: CASGTGVHGYTF
d_gene: TRBD1; v_gene: TRBV6-5; j_gene: TRBJ1-2; CDR3nt: TGCAAGACAGGGAACGCCTTCTATGGCTACACCTTC; CDR3aa: CKTGNAFYGYTF
d_gene: .; v_gene: TRBV2; j_gene: TRBJ1-5; CDR3nt: TGTGCCAGCAGTGAAGACAGGGACCTTAGCAATCAGCCCCAGCATTTT; CDR3aa: CASSEDRDLSNQPQHF
d_gene: .; v_gene: TRBV4-1; j_gene: TRBJ2-2; CDR3nt: TGCGCCAGCAGCCATCTGGGGGAGCTGTTTTTT; CDR3aa: CASSHLGELFF
d_gene: TRBD1; v_gene: TRBV9; j_gene: TRBJ1-1; CDR3nt: TGTGCCAGCAGCGGTGACAGGGGTGAAACTGAAGCTTTCTTT; CDR3aa: CASSGDRGETEAFF
d_gene: .; v_gene: TRBV5-1; j_gene: TRBJ1-1; CDR3nt: TGCGCCAGCAGCTTGGCAGGGGCAGGGACTGAAGCTTTCTTT; CDR3aa: CASSLAGAGTEAFF
d_gene: .; v_gene: TRBV28; j_gene: TRBJ1-5; CDR3nt: TGTGCCAGCAGTTTACCTCCCGGGGGGCGAAAAAGCTATCAGCCCCAGCATTTT; CDR3aa: CASSLPPGGRKSYQPQHF
d_gene: TRBD2; v_gene: TRBV4-1; j_gene: TRBJ2-7; CDR3nt: TGCGCCAGCAGTCAAGGTAGCGGGGGGCCCTACGAGCAGTACTTC; CDR3aa: CASSQGSGGPYEQYF
d_gene: .; v_gene: TRBV27; j_gene: TRBJ1-6; CDR3nt: TGTGCCAGCAGTCCCACTACCATCCTGCGACCGTCTGATTCACCCCTCCACTTT; CDR3aa: CASSPTTILRPSDSPLHF
d_gene: .; v_gene: TRBV29-1; j_gene: TRBJ1-1; CDR3nt: TGCAGCGTTGAAGCCCCCATAAGCGGGGAGGGTGAAGCTTTCTTT; CDR3aa: CSVEAPISGEGEAFF
d_gene: TRBD1; v_gene: TRBV6-5; j_gene: TRBJ2-7; CDR3nt: TGTGCCAGCAGTCCCGAAAGGGACAGGGGGTACGAGCAGTACTTC; CDR3aa: CASSPERDRGYEQYF
d_gene: .; v_gene: TRBV29-1; j_gene: TRBJ1-2; CDR3nt: TGCAGCGTTGAGTACGGGAATGGCTACACCTTC; CDR3aa: CSVEYGNGYTF
d_gene: .; v_gene: TRBV4-1; j_gene: TRBJ2-5; CDR3nt: TGCGCCAGCAGCCAAGTTGGGAGACAAGAGACCCAGTACTTC; CDR3aa: CASSQVGRQETQYF
d_gene: TRBD1; v_gene: TRBV18; j_gene: TRBJ1-1; CDR3nt: TGTGCCAGCTCACATGGGACAGGGAGGACCACTGAAGCTTTCTTT; CDR3aa: CASSHGTGRTTEAFF
d_gene: .; v_gene: TRBV29-1; j_gene: TRBJ2-7; CDR3nt: TGCAGCGTTGATTATCAGGGGGGCTCCTACGAGCAGTACTTC; CDR3aa: CSVDYQGGSYEQYF
d_gene: .; v_gene: TRBV11-3; j_gene: TRBJ1-6; CDR3nt: TGTGCCAGCAGCCCTAGCGGGGGGCGAGGGAATTCACCCCTCCACTTT; CDR3aa: CASSPSGGRGNSPLHF
d_gene: TRBD1; v_gene: TRBV4-1; j_gene: TRBJ2-7; CDR3nt: TGCGCCAGCGGCGGAGGACAGGGTAGATCCGAGCAGTACTTC; CDR3aa: CASGGGQGRSEQYF
d_gene: TRBD1; v_gene: TRBV2; j_gene: TRBJ1-5; CDR3nt: TGTGCCAGCAGTGACAGGACAGGGGGCAATCAGCCCCAGCATTTT; CDR3aa: CASSDRTGGNQPQHF
d_gene: TRBD1; v_gene: TRBV7-6; j_gene: TRBJ1-1; CDR3nt: TGTGCCAGCAGTACACAGGGGTCTGAAGCTTTCTTT; CDR3aa: CASSTQGSEAFF
d_gene: .; v_gene: TRBV9; j_gene: TRBJ2-5; CDR3nt: TGTGCCAGCAGCGTAGACCAGACAGGAACTCAAGAGACCCAGTACTTC; CDR3aa: CASSVDQTGTQETQYF
d_gene: .; v_gene: TRBV30; j_gene: TRBJ1-2; CDR3nt: TGTGCCTGGAGTGTAGTTGGGGAGGGCTACACCTTC; CDR3aa: CAWSVVGEGYTF
d_gene: .; v_gene: TRBV11-3; j_gene: TRBJ2-7; CDR3nt: TGTGCCAGCAGCTTAGGTAGTCGAGAGCAGTACTTC; CDR3aa: CASSLGSREQYF
d_gene: TRBD1; v_gene: TRBV28; j_gene: TRBJ1-2; CDR3nt: TGTGCCAGCAGCCAGACAGGGAGATACACCTTC; CDR3aa: CASSQTGRYTF
d_gene: .; v_gene: TRBV7-2; j_gene: TRBJ2-7; CDR3nt: TGTGCCAGCAGCTTAAGCCTAGTCCGCGAGCAGTACTTC; CDR3aa: CASSLSLVREQYF
d_gene: .; v_gene: TRBV4-1; j_gene: TRBJ1-2; CDR3nt: TGCGCCAGCAGCCAAGGCATAGGGGATAACTATGGCTACACCTTC; CDR3aa: CASSQGIGDNYGYTF
d_gene: .; v_gene: TRBV5-1; j_gene: TRBJ2-5; CDR3nt: TGCGCCAGCAGCTTGGGGCAGGACACACAGACCCAGTACTTC; CDR3aa: CASSLGQDTQTQYF